This T cell receptor (beta chain) is from a study of T cells in Graves' hyperthyroidism and ophthalmopathy. Study-level points and caveats: Ophthalmopathy could be told apart from stable hyperthyroidism with a 13 V-J model. Progression to ophthalmopathy was predicted a median of approximately 6.4 months early.

This CDR3 has 12 residues. Trimming pared 1 base from V and 7 bases from J, leaving 7 bases between. This clonotype was recorded many times. Its specificity is unknown. What was amplified from RNA transcripts were TCR beta CDR3 regions. The TCR CDR3 was amplified in a first-round RT-PCR using the HTBI primer set. MiXCR was run by TCRdb on the multiplex PCR reads, yielding one entry per CDR3 protein. The sample consists of hundreds of thousands of distinct CDR3 sequences, roughly 15% of them appearing once. Individuals with ophthalmopathy presented a Clinical Activity Score of at least 3, a NOSPECS grade of at least 4 and a duration under 3 months. The diagnostic basis comprised clinical symptoms, serum thyroxine and TRAb, thyroid ultrasound and orbital computed tomography.

This receptor was obtained from a woman in her thirties or forties with Graves' ophthalmopathy. Material for sequencing was blood. The genes are TRBV12-3 or TRBV12-4 and TRBJ1-1; tentative D call: TRBD1 (5 bases). CDR3 residues: CASSLGGGEAFF. The DNA for the CDR3 is TGTGCCAGCAGTTTAGGGGGGGGTGAAGCTTTCTTT.